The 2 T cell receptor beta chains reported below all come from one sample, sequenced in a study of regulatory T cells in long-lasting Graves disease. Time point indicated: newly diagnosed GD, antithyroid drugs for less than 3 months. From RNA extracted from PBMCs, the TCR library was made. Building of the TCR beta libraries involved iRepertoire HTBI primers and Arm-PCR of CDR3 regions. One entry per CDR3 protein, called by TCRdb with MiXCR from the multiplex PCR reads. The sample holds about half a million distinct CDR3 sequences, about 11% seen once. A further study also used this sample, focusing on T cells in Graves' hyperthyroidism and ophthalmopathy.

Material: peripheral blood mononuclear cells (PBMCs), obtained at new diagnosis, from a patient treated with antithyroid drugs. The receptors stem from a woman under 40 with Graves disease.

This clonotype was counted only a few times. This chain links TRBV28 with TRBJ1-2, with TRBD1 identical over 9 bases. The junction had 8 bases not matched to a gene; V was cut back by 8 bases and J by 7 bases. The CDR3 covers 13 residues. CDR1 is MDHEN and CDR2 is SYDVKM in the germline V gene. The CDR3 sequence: CASVQGALSGYTF. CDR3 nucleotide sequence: TGTGCCAGCGTACAGGGGGCACTGAGTGGCTACACCTTC.

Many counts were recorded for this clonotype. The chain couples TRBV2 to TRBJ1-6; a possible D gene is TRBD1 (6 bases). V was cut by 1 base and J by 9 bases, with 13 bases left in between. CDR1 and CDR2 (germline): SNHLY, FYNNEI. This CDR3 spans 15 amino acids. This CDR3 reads CASSEGGHRSSPLHF. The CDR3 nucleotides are TGTGCCAGCAGTGAAGGGGGACACCGATCTTCACCCCTCCACTTT.